The 15 T cell receptor beta chains given below trace back to one sample, sequenced in a study of blood T cells in healthy people across ages. Together with a sample-barcoded 5' primer, a J-beta primer mix was included in a second PCR lasting roughly 6 to 12 cycles. In TCRdb, the 5' RACE reads were re-called with MiXCR into one record per CDR3 protein. This sample has about 1 million distinct CDR3 sequences, with 35% to 55% found just once. The sample consisted of blood. The receptor set was obtained from a woman aged 60-70 years in good health.

This clonotype was seen more than once but under ten times. The chain uses TRBV5-1 and TRBJ2-7; no firm D call. CDR1 SGHRS and CDR2 YFSETQ come from the germline V gene. This CDR3 spans 14 amino acids. Trimming removed 2 bases at V and 7 bases at J, with 16 bases between. CDR3 in amino acids: CASSLENGRWEQYF. As DNA, the CDR3 is TGCGCCAGCAGCTTAGAGAACGGTCGTTGGGAGCAGTACTTC.

This clonotype was picked up a small number of times. The rearrangement joins TRBV5-1 to TRBJ2-1, with TRBD2 matching 11 bases. The CDR3 covers 17 residues. Germline trimming cut 3 bases from V and 4 bases from J; bases unmatched to any gene: 9. The germline CDR1 and CDR2 sequences are SGHRS and YFSETQ. The CDR3 reads CASSSGAGTSGYNEQFF. The CDR3 nucleotides are TGCGCCAGCAGCTCTGGCGCCGGGACTAGCGGTTACAATGAGCAGTTCTTC.

Regarding this clonotype: The germline gene is not matched at one end of the junction; a read error may be the cause. The V and J genes are TRBV11-2 and TRBJ2-7; 9 bases are a match to TRBD2. The CDR3 is 15 amino acids. The germline V gene encodes CDR1 SGHAT and CDR2 FQNNGV. The CDR3 DNA follows: TGTGCCTGCAGCTTGACCTTAGCGGGAGAACACGAGCAGTACTTC. Its protein is CACSLTLAGEHEQYF.

This clonotype was observed a few times. The chain employs TRBV20-1 and TRBJ2-5; D tentatively fits TRBD1 or TRBD2 (7 bases each). From germline, CDR1 is DFQATT and CDR2 SNEGSKA (reference sequence). Trimming pared 4 bases from V and 8 bases from J, leaving 29 bases between. The CDR3 covers 17 residues. CDR3 in amino acids: CSATWEGDRDPTITQYF. CDR3 bases: TGCAGTGCTACCTGGGAGGGAGACAGGGACCCCACAATAACCCAGTACTTC.

V is TRBV9 and J is TRBJ1-6; no definite D call. V shed 1 base and J shed 7 bases, with 12 bases lying between them. Germline loops: CDR1 SGDLS, CDR2 YYNGEE. This CDR3 is 15 amino acids long. This chain's CDR3 is CASSVRPDRNSPLHF. The DNA of the CDR3 is TGTGCCAGCAGCGTACGACCGGATAGGAATTCACCCCTCCACTTT.

There are a few counts of this clonotype. The rearrangement uses TRBV6-5 and TRBJ2-3; 9 bases line up with TRBD1. V gave up 5 bases and J gave up 7 bases; unmatched junction bases: 10. The CDR3 contains 15 residues. CDR1 is MNHEY and CDR2 is SVGAGI in the germline V gene. The CDR3 loop reads CASSPVNRGRNTQYF. As DNA, the CDR3 is TGTGCCAGCAGTCCCGTGAACAGGGGGCGGAATACGCAGTATTTT.

Concerning this clonotype itself: A much bigger clone sits one base away, suggesting this may be a read error. This chain connects TRBV7-9 to TRBJ2-7; weak D call: TRBD1 (6 bases). This CDR3 is 12 amino acids long. V lost 3 bases to trimming and J lost 7 bases, with 10 bases between them. CDR1 is SEHNR, CDR2 FQNEAQ, per germline (reference sequence). The CDR3 region is CASSFQGNEQYF. Here the CDR3 DNA reads TGTGCCAGCAGCTTCCAGGGGAATGAGCAGTACTTC.

The V and J genes are TRBV9 and TRBJ2-7, with a weak D call TRBD2 (6 bases). V dropped 0 bases and J dropped 6 bases, with 16 bases sitting between them. CDR1 and CDR2 (germline): SGDLS, YYNGEE. The CDR3 is made up of 15 amino acids. CDR3 loop: CASSVGASETSEQYF. CDR3 coding DNA: TGTGCCAGCAGCGTAGGGGCTAGCGAGACCTCCGAGCAGTACTTC.

This clonotype was recorded at least ten times. The chain recombines TRBV20-1 with TRBJ2-7; 7 bases align to TRBD2. The germline V gene has CDR1 DFQATT and CDR2 SNEGSKA (reference sequence). This CDR3 region has 13 residues. V dropped 3 bases and J dropped 0; count of bases not matched to a gene: 2. The CDR3 region has the DNA TGCAGTGCTAGCCCTAGCGGCTCCTACGAGCAGTACTTC. Its protein product is CSASPSGSYEQYF.

This clonotype was seen more than once but under ten times. The CDR3 protein is CASSRTGGYTDTQYF. CDR3 in DNA: TGTGCCAGCAGTCGGACAGGGGGGTACACAGATACGCAGTATTTT. The genes are TRBV12-3 or TRBV12-4 and TRBJ2-3; 10 nucleotides agree with TRBD1. The CDR3 totals 15 residues. With 5 bases clipped from V and 2 bases from J, the junction kept 4 bases outside the gene matches.

The V call is TRBV7-6, the J call TRBJ2-7; 7 bases map to TRBD1. Trimming cost V 5 bases and J 7 bases; bases outside gene matches: 14. The CDR3 sequence is 15 residues long. CDR1 is SGHVS and CDR2 is FNYEAQ in the germline V gene. The CDR3: CASSTIQGTLFEQYF. The CDR3 DNA reads TGTGCCAGCAGCACCATACAGGGGACGCTGTTTGAGCAGTACTTC.

The rearrangement links TRBV12-3 or TRBV12-4 to TRBJ2-7; D gene unclear. This CDR3 is 15 amino acids long. Trimming took 1 base from V and 7 from J, leaving 17 bases between them. This chain's CDR3 is CASSLGTRLFDEQYF. Written as DNA, the CDR3 is TGTGCCAGCAGTTTAGGGACCCGCCTATTCGATGAGCAGTACTTC.

This clonotype was detected a few times. The V gene is TRBV29-1, the J gene TRBJ1-2; 7 nucleotides align to TRBD1. The CDR3 sequence is 13 residues long. Per the germline V gene, CDR1 is SQVTM and CDR2 is ANQGSEA. Losses at the gene ends were 3 bases for V and 8 bases for J; bases not matched to a gene: 9. DNA for the CDR3: TGCAGCGTTGATCCGGACAGGAAAGGCGGCTACACCTTC. Protein: CSVDPDRKGGYTF. The variable domain in full, with the rest retrieved from reference TRBV29-1 and TRBJ1-2, is SAVISQKPSRDICQRGTSLTIQCQVDSQVTMMFWYRQQPGQSLTLIATANQGSEATYESGFVIDKFPISRPNLTFSTLTVSNMSPEDSSIYLCSVDPDRKGGYTFGSGTRLTVV.

This sequence joins TRBV4-2 and TRBJ2-4; 8 nucleotides agree with TRBD1. The J call is doubtful: the DNA matches TRBJ2-7 better. Germline V gene lookup returns CDR1 LGHNA and CDR2 YNFKEQ. The CDR3 runs 14 residues. This CDR3 reads CASSQEDRDHEQYF. DNA of the CDR3: TGTGCCAGCAGCCAAGAGGACAGGGACCACGAGCAGTACTTC.

The V and J genes are TRBV27 and TRBJ1-1; D gene uncertain. Per germline, CDR1 MNHEY and CDR2 SMNVEV (reference sequence). The CDR3 totals 12 residues. V was clipped by 7 bases and J by 5 bases, with 11 bases between them. Written as DNA, the CDR3 is TGTGCCAGCATCAAGCCCGGGACTGAAGCTTTCTTT. Protein product: CASIKPGTEAFF.